Below, one TCR beta chain is given with its context. Repertoires were generated with immunoSEQ multiplex PCR, while TCRdb's copy carries only in-frame clones and drops some. The sample lists hundreds of thousands of clones, about 90% seen once, with roughly 0.0087% in the top ten. This record belongs to a study of shared T cell receptors in the human thymus. CDR1 is SGHTA, CDR2 FQGNSA, per germline. The CDR3 is 15 residues long. V trimming: 1 base; J trimming: 6 bases; junction bases outside the gene matches: 9. These same data were also listed under a study on human thymus T cells. From that report: It was from resections taken during corrective heart surgery that the thymus tissue came. Thymic repertoires from unrelated individuals overlapped highly, related research reported.

The rearrangement uses TRBV7-2 and TRBJ2-7; 7 nucleotides line up with TRBD1. The clonotype originates from a boy in the first two years of life with a congenital heart defect. Sequenced sample: thymocytes. The CDR3: CASSLGDRVVREQYF. CDR3 DNA sequence: TGTGCCAGCAGCTTAGGCGACAGGGTGGTTCGCGAGCAGTACTTC. Together with reference TRBV7-2 and TRBJ2-7, the CDR3 gives the full variable domain: GAGVSQSPSNKVTEKGKDVELRCDPISGHTALYWYRQSLGQGLEFLIYFQGNSAPDKSGLPSDRFSAERTGGSVSTLTIQRTQQEDSAVYLCASSLGDRVVREQYFGPGTRLTVT.